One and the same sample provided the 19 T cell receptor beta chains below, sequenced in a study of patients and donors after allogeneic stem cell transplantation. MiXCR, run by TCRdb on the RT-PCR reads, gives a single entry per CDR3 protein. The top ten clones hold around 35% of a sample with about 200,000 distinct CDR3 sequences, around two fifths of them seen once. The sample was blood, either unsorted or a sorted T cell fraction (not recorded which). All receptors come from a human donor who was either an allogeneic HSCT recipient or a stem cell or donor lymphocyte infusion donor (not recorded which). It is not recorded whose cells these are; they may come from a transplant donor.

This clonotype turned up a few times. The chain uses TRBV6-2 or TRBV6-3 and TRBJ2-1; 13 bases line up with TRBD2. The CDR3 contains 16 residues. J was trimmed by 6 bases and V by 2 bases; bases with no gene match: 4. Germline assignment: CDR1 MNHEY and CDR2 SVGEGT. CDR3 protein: CASSYGLAGAGNEQFF. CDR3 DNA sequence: TGTGCCAGCAGTTACGGACTAGCGGGAGCGGGCAATGAGCAGTTCTTC.

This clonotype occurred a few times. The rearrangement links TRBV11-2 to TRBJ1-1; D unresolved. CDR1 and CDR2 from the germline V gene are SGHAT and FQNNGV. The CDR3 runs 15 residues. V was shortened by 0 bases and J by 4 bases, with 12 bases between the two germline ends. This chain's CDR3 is CASSLDLLWFTEAFF. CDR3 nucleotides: TGTGCCAGCAGCTTAGACTTATTATGGTTCACTGAAGCTTTCTTT.

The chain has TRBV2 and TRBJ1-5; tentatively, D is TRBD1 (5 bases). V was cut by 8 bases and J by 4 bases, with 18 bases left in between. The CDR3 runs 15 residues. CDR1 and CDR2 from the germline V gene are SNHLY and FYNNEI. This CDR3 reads CASRQGVAGNQPQHF. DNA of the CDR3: TGTGCCAGCCGTCAAGGGGTAGCCGGGAATCAGCCCCAGCATTTT.

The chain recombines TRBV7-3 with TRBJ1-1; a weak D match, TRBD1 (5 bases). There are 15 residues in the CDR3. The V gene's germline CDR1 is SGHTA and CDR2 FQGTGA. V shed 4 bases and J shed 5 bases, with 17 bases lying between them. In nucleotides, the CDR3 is TGTGCCAGCAGCTCCACGGGAGGGGCCGGGACTGAAGCTTTCTTT. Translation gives CASSSTGGAGTEAFF.

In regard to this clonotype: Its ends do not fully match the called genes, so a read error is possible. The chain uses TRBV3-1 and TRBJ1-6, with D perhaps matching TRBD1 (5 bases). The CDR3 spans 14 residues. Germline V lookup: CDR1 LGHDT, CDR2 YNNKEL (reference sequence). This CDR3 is CAGSQGEDNSPLHF. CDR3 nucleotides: TGTGCCGGCAGCCAAGGGGAGGACAATTCACCCCTCCACTTT.

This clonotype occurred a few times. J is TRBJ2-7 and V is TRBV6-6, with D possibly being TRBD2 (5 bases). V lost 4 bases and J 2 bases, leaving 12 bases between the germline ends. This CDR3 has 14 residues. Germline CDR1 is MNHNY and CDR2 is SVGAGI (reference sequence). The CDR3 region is CASSSSPAAYEQYF. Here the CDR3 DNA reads TGTGCCAGCAGTTCTAGCCCGGCAGCCTACGAGCAGTACTTC.

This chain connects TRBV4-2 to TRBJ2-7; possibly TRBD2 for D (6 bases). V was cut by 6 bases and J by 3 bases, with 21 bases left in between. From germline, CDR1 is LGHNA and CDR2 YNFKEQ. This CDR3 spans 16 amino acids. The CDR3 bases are TGTGCCAGCAGGGCGCATTTAGGGGACTCAAGCTACGAGCAGTACTTC. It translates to CASRAHLGDSSYEQYF.

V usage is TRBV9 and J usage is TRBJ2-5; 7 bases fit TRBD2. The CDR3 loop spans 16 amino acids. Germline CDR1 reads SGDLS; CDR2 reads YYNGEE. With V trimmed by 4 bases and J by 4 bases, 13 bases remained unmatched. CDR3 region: CASSPSWFAGVETQYF. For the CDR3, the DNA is TGTGCCAGCAGCCCATCATGGTTCGCGGGAGTAGAGACCCAGTACTTC.

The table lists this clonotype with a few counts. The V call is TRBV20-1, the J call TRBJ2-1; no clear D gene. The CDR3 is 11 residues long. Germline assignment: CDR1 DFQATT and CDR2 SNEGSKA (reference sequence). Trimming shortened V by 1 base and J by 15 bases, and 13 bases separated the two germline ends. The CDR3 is CSARVSALRFF. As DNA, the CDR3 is TGCAGTGCTAGAGTGTCGGCGCTCCGGTTCTTC.

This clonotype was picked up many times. CDR3 DNA: TGTGCCAGCAGTTTTGGCTACGAGCAGTACTTC. Its translation is CASSFGYEQYF. The V gene is TRBV12-3 or TRBV12-4, the J gene TRBJ2-7; D is undetermined. The CDR3 length is 11 residues. Trimming removed 3 bases at V and 3 bases at J, with 3 bases between.

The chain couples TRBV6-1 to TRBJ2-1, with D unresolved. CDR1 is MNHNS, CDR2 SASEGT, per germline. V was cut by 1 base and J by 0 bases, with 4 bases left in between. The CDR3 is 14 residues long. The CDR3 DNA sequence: TGTGCCAGCAGTGAAGGGAGCTCCTACAATGAGCAGTTCTTC. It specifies CASSEGSSYNEQFF.

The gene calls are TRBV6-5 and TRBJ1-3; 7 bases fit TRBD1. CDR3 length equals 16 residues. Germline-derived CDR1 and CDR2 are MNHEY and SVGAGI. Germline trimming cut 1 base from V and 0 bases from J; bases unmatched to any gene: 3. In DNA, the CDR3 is TGTGCCAGCAGTTACTTTGGGACAGCCTCTGGAAACACCATATATTTT. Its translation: CASSYFGTASGNTIYF.

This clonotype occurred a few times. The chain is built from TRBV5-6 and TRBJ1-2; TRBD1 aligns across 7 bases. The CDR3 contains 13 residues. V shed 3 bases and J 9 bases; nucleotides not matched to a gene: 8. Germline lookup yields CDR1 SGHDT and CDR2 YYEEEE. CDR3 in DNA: TGTGCCAGCAGCTCTACAGGGGTGGGGAGCTACACCTTC. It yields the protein CASSSTGVGSYTF. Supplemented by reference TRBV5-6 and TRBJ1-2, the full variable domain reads DAGVTQSPTHLIKTRGQQVTLRCSPKSGHDTVSWYQQALGQGPQFIFQYYEEEERQRGNFPDRFSGHQFPNYSSELNVNALLLGDSALYLCASSSTGVGSYTFGSGTRLTVV.

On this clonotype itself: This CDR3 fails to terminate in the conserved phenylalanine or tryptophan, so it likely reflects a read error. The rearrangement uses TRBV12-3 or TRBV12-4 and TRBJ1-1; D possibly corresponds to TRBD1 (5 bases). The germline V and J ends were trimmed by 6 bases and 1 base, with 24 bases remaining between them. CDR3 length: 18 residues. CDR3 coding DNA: TGTGCCAGCAGCAACGTGGGGGGTTTGTGGCTAGAGAACACTGAAGCTTTCTTG. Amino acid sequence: CASSNVGGLWLENTEAFL.

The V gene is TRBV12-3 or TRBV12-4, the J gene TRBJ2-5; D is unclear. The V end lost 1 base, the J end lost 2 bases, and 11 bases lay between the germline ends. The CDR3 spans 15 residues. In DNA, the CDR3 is TGTGCCAGCAGTTTAGATATGGCCTTTCAAGAGACCCAGTACTTC. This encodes CASSLDMAFQETQYF.

Here the CDR3 reads CAISLGTQETQYF. CDR3 in DNA: TGTGCCATTTCCCTCGGGACTCAAGAGACCCAGTACTTC. The chain uses TRBV12-3 or TRBV12-4 and TRBJ2-5, with D possibly matching TRBD2 (6 bases). Trimming stripped 10 bases from V and 2 bases from J, with 14 bases between. CDR3 length: 13 residues.

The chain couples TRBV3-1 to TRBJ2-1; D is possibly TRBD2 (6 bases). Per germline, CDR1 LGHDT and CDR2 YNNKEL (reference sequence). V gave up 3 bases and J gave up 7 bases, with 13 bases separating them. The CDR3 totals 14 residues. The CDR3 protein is CASSQRRERNEQFF. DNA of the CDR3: TGTGCCAGCAGCCAGCGACGGGAGCGTAATGAGCAGTTCTTC.

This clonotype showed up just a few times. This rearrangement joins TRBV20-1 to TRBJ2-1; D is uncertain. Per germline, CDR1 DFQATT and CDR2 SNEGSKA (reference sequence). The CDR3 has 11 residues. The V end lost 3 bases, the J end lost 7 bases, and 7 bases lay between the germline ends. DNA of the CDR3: TGCAGTGCTAGCCCCGGGAATGAGCAGTTCTTC. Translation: CSASPGNEQFF.

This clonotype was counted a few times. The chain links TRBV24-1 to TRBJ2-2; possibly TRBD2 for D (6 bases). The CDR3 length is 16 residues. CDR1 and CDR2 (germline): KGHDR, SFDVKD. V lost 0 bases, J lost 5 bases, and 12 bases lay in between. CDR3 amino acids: CATSDLPGRKTGELFF. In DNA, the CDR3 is TGTGCCACCAGTGATTTGCCCGGGAGAAAAACCGGGGAGCTGTTTTTT.